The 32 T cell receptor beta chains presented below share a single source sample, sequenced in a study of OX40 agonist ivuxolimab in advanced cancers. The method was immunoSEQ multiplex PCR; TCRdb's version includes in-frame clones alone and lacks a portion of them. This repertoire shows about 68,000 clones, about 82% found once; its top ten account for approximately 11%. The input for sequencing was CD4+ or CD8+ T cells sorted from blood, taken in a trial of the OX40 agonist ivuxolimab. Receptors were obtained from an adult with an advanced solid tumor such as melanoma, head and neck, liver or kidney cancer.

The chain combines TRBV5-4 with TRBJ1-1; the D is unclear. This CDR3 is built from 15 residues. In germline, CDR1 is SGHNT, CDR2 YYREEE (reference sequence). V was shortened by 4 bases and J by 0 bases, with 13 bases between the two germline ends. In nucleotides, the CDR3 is TGTGCCAGCAGCATGCGGACTGACTTGAACACTGAAGCTTTCTTT. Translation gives CASSMRTDLNTEAFF.

The CDR3 coding sequence is TGTGCCAGCTCAACGACAGGGGCGGGAACTGAAGCTTTCTTT. Protein sequence: CASSTTGAGTEAFF. The chain combines TRBV18 with TRBJ1-1; 8 positions match TRBD1. Germline V gives CDR1 KGHSH, CDR2 LQKENI. J was trimmed by 5 bases and V by 5 bases; bases with no gene match: 7. CDR3 size: 14 residues.

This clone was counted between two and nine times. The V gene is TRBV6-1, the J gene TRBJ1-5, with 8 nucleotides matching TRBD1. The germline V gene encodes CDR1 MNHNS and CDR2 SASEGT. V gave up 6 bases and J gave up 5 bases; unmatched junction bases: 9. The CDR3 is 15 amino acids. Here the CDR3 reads CASRTGQVAHQPQHF. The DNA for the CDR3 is TGTGCCAGCAGGACGGGACAGGTGGCCCATCAGCCCCAGCATTTT.

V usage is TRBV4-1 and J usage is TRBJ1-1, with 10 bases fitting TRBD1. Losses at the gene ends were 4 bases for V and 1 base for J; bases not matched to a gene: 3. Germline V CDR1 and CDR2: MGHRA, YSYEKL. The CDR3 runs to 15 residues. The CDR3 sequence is CASSPRDRGNTEAFF. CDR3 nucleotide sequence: TGCGCCAGCAGCCCCAGGGACAGGGGGAACACTGAAGCTTTCTTT.

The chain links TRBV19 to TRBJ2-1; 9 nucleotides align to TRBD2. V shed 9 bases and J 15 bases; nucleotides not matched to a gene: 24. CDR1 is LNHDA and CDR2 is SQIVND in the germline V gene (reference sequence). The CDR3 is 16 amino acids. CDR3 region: CASNSGGLGQVRDLFF. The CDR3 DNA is TGTGCCAGCAATAGCGGGGGTCTTGGGCAGGTGAGGGATCTGTTCTTC.

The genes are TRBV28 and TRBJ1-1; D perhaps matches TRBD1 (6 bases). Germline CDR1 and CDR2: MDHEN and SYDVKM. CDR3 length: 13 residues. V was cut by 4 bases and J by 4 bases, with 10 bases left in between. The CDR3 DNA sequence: TGTGCCAGCAGTTCCCGAGGGGGCACTGAAGCTTTCTTT. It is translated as CASSSRGGTEAFF. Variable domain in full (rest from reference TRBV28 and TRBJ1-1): DVKVTQSSRYLVKRTGEKVFLECVQDMDHENMFWYRQDPGLGLRLIYFSYDVKMKEKGDIPEGYSVSREKKERFSLILESASTNQTSMYLCASSSRGGTEAFFGQGTRLTVV.

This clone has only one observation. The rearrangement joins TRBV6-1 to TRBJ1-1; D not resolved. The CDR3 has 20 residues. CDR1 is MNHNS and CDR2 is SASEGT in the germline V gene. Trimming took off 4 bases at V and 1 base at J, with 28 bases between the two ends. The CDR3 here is CASSGFLPRGRQTPNTEAFF. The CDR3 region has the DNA TGTGCCAGCAGTGGGTTTTTGCCTCGTGGCAGGCAAACCCCGAACACTGAAGCTTTCTTT.

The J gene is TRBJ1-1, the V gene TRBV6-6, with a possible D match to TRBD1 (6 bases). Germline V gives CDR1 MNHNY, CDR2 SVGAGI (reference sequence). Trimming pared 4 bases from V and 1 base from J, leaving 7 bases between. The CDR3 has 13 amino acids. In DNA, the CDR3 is TGTGCCAGCAGTTCCAGGGGGAACACTGAAGCTTTCTTT. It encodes CASSSRGNTEAFF.

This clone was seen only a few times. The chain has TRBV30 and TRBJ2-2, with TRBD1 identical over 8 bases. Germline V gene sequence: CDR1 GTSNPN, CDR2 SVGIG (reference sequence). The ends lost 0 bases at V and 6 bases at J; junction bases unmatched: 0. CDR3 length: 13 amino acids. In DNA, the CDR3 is TGTGCCTGGAGTGTACAGGGGGCCGGGGAGCTGTTTTTT. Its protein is CAWSVQGAGELFF.

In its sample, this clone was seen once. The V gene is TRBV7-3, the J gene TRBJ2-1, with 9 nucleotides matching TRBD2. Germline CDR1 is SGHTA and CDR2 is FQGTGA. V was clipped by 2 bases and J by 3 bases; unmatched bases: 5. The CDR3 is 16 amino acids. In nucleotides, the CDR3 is TGTGCCAGCAGCTTATGGGCTAGCGGGGACTACAATGAGCAGTTCTTC. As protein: CASSLWASGDYNEQFF. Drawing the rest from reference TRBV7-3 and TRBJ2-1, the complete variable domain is GAGVSQTPSNKVTEKGKYVELRCDPISGHTALYWYRQSLGQGPEFLIYFQGTGAADDSGLPNDRFFAVRPEGSVSTLKIQRTERGDSAVYLCASSLWASGDYNEQFFGPGTRLTVL.

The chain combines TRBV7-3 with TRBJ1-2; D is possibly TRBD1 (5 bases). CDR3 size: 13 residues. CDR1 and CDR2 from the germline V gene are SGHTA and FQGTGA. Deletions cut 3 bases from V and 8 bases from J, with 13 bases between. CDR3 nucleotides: TGTGCCAGCAGCTTGCAGGGAGTCGACGGCTACACCTTC. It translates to CASSLQGVDGYTF.

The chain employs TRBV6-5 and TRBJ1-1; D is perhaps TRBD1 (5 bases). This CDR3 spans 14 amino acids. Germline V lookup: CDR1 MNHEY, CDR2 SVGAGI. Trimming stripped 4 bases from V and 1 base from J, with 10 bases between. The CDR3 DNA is TGTGCCAGCAGTTCTCAGACAGCGAACACTGAAGCTTTCTTT. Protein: CASSSQTANTEAFF.

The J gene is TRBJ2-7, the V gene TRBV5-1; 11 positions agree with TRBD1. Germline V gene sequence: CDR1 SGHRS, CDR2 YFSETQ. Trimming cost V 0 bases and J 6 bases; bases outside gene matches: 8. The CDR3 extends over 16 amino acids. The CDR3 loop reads CASSLDPAGTGGEQYF. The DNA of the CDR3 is TGCGCCAGCAGCTTGGACCCCGCCGGGACAGGGGGCGAGCAGTACTTC.

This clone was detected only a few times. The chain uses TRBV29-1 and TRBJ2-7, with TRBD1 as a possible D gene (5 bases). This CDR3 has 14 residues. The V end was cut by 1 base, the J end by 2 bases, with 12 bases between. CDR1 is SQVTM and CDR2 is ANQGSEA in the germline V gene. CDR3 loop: CSVEGQGSTYEQYF. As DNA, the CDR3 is TGCAGCGTTGAAGGGCAGGGTAGCACCTACGAGCAGTACTTC.

CDR3 sequence reads: CASTPGWGVGDEKLFF. CDR3 nucleotides: TGTGCCAGCACCCCAGGGTGGGGGGTCGGGGATGAAAAACTGTTTTTT. The chain couples TRBV9 to TRBJ1-4; D perhaps matches TRBD1 (5 bases). Germline-derived CDR1 and CDR2 are SGDLS and YYNGEE. The CDR3 has 16 amino acids. Trimming pared 6 bases from V and 6 bases from J, leaving 21 bases between.

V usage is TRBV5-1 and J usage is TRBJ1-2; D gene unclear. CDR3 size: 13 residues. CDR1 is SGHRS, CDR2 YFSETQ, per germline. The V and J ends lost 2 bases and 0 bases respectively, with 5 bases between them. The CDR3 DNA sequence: TGCGCCAGCAGCTTAGGGTCTAACTATGGCTACACCTTC. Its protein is CASSLGSNYGYTF.

CDR3 sequence: CASSLLGRAYEQFF. The CDR3 DNA reads TGTGCCAGCAGCTTACTGGGCCGGGCGTATGAGCAGTTCTTC. This chain links TRBV7-2 with TRBJ2-1; no reliable D call. The CDR3 is 14 residues long. Trimming pared 2 bases from V and 8 bases from J, leaving 13 bases between. Germline V gives CDR1 SGHTA, CDR2 FQGNSA.

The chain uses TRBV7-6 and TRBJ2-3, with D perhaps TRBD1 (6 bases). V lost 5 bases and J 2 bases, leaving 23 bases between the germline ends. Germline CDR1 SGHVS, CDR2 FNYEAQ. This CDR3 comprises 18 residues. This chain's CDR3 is CASSPGAGRLGDTDTQYF. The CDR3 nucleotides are TGTGCCAGCAGCCCAGGGGCCGGACGGCTCGGAGACACAGATACGCAGTATTTT. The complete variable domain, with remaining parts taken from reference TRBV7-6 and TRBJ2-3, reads GAGVSQSPRYKVTKRGQDVALRCDPISGHVSLYWYRQALGQGPEFLTYFNYEAQQDKSGLPNDRFSAERPEGSISTLTIQRTEQRDSAMYRCASSPGAGRLGDTDTQYFGPGTRLTVL.

CDR3 region: CASSQGQGAVVTEAFF. CDR3 bases: TGTGCCAGCAGCCAGGGACAGGGGGCGGTGGTGACTGAAGCTTTCTTT. This rearrangement joins TRBV5-6 to TRBJ1-1, with 12 bases that match TRBD1. Unmatched junction bases numbered 9, after V lost 4 bases and J lost 5 bases. The CDR3 loop spans 16 amino acids. Germline lookup yields CDR1 SGHDT and CDR2 YYEEEE.

The CDR3 loop reads CASSVGTQGQPQHF. CDR3 in DNA: TGTGCCAGCAGCGTTGGAACCCAGGGTCAGCCCCAGCATTTT. The chain couples TRBV9 to TRBJ1-5, with D perhaps TRBD1 (5 bases). V lost 2 bases to trimming and J lost 6 bases, with 12 bases between them. This CDR3 comprises 14 residues. The V gene's germline CDR1 is SGDLS and CDR2 YYNGEE.

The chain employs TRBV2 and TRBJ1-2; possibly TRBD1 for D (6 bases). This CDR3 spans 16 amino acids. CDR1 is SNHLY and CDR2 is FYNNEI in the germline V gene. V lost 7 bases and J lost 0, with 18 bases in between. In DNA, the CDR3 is TGTGCCAGCACCAATACCAGAGGACAGACTAACTATGGCTACACCTTC. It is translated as CASTNTRGQTNYGYTF.

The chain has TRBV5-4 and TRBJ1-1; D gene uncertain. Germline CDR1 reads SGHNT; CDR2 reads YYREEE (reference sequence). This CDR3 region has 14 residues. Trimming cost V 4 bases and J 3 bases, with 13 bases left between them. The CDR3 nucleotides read TGTGCCAGCAGCCCGTCCGGACCCCACACTGAAGCTTTCTTT. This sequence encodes CASSPSGPHTEAFF.

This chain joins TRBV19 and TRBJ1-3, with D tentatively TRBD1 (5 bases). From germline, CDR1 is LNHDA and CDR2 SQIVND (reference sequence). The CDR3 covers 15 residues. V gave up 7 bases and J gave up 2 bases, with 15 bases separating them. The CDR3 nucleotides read TGTGCCAGTACCATAGCTTGGGGGACTGGAAACACCATATATTTT. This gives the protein CASTIAWGTGNTIYF.

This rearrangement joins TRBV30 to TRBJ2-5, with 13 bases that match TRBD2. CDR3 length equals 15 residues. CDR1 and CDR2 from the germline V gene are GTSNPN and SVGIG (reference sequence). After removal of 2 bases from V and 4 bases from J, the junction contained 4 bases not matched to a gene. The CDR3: CAWSRLAGGRETQYF. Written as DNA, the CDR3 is TGTGCCTGGAGTAGACTAGCGGGGGGTCGAGAGACCCAGTACTTC.

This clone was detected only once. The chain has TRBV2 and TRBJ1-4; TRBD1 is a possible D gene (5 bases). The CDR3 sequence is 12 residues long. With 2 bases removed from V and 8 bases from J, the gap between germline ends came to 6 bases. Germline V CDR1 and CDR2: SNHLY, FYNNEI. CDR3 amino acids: CASSEQGEKLFF. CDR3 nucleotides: TGTGCCAGCAGTGAACAGGGAGAAAAACTGTTTTTT.

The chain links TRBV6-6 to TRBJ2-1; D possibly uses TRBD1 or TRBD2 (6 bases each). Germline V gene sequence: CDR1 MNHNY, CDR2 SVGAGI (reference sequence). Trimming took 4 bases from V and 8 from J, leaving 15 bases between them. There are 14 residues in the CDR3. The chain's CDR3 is CASSWGAAGDEQFF. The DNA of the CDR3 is TGTGCCAGCAGTTGGGGGGCGGCGGGCGATGAGCAGTTCTTC.

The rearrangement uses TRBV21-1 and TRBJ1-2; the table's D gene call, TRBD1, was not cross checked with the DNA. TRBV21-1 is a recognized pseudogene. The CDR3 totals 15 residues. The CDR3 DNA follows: TGTGCCAGCAGCAAAGGGGGGGACAGGGACTATGGCTACACCTTC. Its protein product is CASSKGGDRDYGYTF.

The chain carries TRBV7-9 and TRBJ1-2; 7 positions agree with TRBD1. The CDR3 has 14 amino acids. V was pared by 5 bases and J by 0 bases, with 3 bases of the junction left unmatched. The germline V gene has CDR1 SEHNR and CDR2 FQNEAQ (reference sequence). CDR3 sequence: CASSPGQANYGYTF. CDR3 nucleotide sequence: TGTGCCAGCAGCCCCGGACAGGCTAACTATGGCTACACCTTC. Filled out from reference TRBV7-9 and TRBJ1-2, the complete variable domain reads DTGVSQNPRHKITKRGQNVTFRCDPISEHNRLYWYRQTLGQGPEFLTYFQNEAQLEKSRLLSDRFSAERPKGSFSTLEIQRTEQGDSAMYLCASSPGQANYGYTFGSGTRLTVV.

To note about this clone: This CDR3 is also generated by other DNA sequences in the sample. The CDR3 spells CASRSGPSTDTQYF. The CDR3 DNA is TGTGCCAGTAGGAGCGGACCTAGCACAGATACGCAGTATTTT. The chain carries TRBV19 and TRBJ2-3; tentative D call: TRBD2 (5 bases). V was trimmed by 6 bases and J by 0 bases, leaving 10 bases between them. Germline V gene sequence: CDR1 LNHDA, CDR2 SQIVND (reference sequence). The CDR3 runs to 14 residues.

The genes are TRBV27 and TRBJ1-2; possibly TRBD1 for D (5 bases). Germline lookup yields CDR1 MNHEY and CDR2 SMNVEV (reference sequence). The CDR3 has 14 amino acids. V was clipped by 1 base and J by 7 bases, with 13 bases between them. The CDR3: CASSLLGEYGGYTF. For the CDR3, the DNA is TGTGCCAGCAGTTTATTGGGGGAATACGGTGGCTACACCTTC.

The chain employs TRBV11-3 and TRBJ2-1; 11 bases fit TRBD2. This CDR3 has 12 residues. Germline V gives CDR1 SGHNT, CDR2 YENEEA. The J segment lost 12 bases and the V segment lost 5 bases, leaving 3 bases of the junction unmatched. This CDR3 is CASSLTSGTQFF. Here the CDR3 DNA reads TGTGCCAGCAGCCTGACTAGCGGGACGCAGTTCTTC.

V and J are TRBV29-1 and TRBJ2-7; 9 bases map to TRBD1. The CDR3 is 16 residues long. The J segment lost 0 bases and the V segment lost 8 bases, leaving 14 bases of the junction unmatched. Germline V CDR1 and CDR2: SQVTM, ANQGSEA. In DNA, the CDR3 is TGCAGCTCCTCTTCCCCGGGACAGGGTCGCTCCTACGAGCAGTACGTC. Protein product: CSSSSPGQGRSYEQYV.